What follows describes a single T cell receptor (beta chain). CDR1 is MRHNA and CDR2 is SNTAGT in the germline V gene. V was trimmed by 6 bases and J by 4 bases, leaving 13 bases between them. The CDR3 spans 14 residues. These data are taken from a study of T cell changes during pregnancy in multiple sclerosis. Clones were sequenced by immunoSEQ multiplex PCR, and TCRdb holds only the in-frame ones, with some missing. This table has 80,000 to 100,000 clones, 75% to 95% appearing once. Sequencing used peripheral blood, obtained in the second trimester of pregnancy. This TCR was recovered from a female donor in good health, enrolled as a control in a pregnancy study. The gene calls are TRBV6-4 and TRBJ2-1, with D maybe TRBD2 (5 bases). This CDR3 reads CASRPEDGYNEQFF. The CDR3 DNA is TGTGCCAGCAGACCGGAGGACGGTTACAATGAGCAGTTCTTC.